This T cell receptor (beta chain) emerged from a study of cytomegalovirus exposure and HLA in healthy donors (dated by TCRdb to the late 2010s). Background on the whole study: A later analysis indicated that the 130 or so validation repertoires were generated on the platform also employed for the 600 to 750 repertoires of the first cohort. The study aimed to test whether cataloging public T cell receptors could reveal signatures of past pathogen exposure. A separate validation cohort of over 95 different subjects was used in addition to the roughly 720-subject first cohort. High-throughput TCR immunosequencing, statistical association of individual TCRs with disease status, and machine learning were combined to predict cytomegalovirus infection status.

The donors were included in the validation cohort of some 120 subjects, a group kept apart from the approximately 690-subject first cohort. As for this clone: Its recognized antigen is unknown. Per-nucleotide qualities are absent, and no much larger clonotype sits a single base away.

Libraries were prepared through the immunoSEQ multiplex PCR assay. Concerning the study's data processing: A statistical classification framework was developed to diagnose cytomegalovirus status using the catalog of TCR beta chain sequences. Here the immuneACCESS table is served through TCRdb, limited to in-frame sequences with V and J called. Missing clones are a known gap in these copies; in checked studies unresolved V genes cover under half, and the rest lacks a known reason. The V and J calls and clone size were taken over from that table, and D and trimming were inferred from the DNA. The sample table shows 150,000 to 200,000 clones, and about 80% are seen once. The top ten clonotypes cover around 7% of the sample. On the study overall, not on this receptor specifically: All 120 or so repertoires were used to score co-occurrence in the validation cohort in a later analysis, because that analysis had no HLA typing for the cohort. Most TCR sequences were seen in very few donors, while some public TCRs were found in many individuals. Subsequent analysis determined that TCRs grouped into clusters in the first cohort also showed a tendency toward co-occurrence across the 90 to 150 validation repertoires, and about 94% of cluster scores exceeded 0. Cytomegalovirus status was reported to be diagnosed by the classifier with high specificity and sensitivity in both the original and validation cohorts. The authors suggested that the approach could potentially be extended to other disease states and immunological phenotypes. In vitro tests confirmed that a few of the cytomegalovirus-associated TCR beta chains recognize cytomegalovirus antigens. The study listed 164 TCR beta chains as associated with cytomegalovirus.

The sequence was collected from a man between 18 and 29 years old in good health and CMV-seropositive. Input material: PBMCs.

The DNA sequence is as follows: TGCGCCAGCAGCCAAGATGGAGGGTCCACCGGGGAGCTGTTTTTT. It codes for CASSQDGGSTGELFF. The chain uses TRBV4-3 and TRBJ2-2; the D gene is perhaps TRBD2, on 6 matching bases. The germline V gene specifies LGHNA as CDR1 and YSLEER as CDR2. The CDR3, from cysteine to phenylalanine, totals 15 residues. Just CDR3 DNA is preserved here, 45 bases in frame from base 1. V is reduced by 0 bases and J by 4 bases, leaving a spacing of 9 bases between them.